These 11 T cell receptor beta chains originate from one sample sequenced in a study of T-cell memory formation after mild COVID-19 (dated by TCRdb to the early 2020s). Library preparation employed 5' RACE. Sequencer: Illumina NovaSeq 6000. The public reads were quality trimmed at Q25 with fastp and then assembled into clones with MiXCR by TCRdb, keeping productive beta chains. Rows matching on CDR3 protein sequence are summarized as one entry with the most common DNA and genes. The sample table contains fewer than 500,000 distinct CDR3 sequences; only one count was recorded for 20% to 30% of them. The ten largest make up about an eighth of the sample. Sequences were obtained from PBMCs or a T cell subset sorted from them (not recorded which). The receptors were gathered from an adult woman who had mild COVID-19 (a few samples of this study predate the infection). The sample titles of this study are shuffled in the database, so cell type and time point are left out; the donor was told from shared clones.

This clonotype was detected a few times. The gene calls are TRBV14 and TRBJ2-1; D is ambiguous. CDR1 and CDR2 from the germline V gene are SGHDN and FVKESK. This CDR3 is 15 amino acids long. Trimming removed 1 base at V and 8 bases at J, with 15 bases between. For the CDR3, the DNA is TGTGCCAGCAGCCAAGTGATGATAAACTTGGATGAGCAGTTCTTC. Translated: CASSQVMINLDEQFF.

This clonotype was observed a handful of times. V and J are TRBV7-3 and TRBJ2-3; 7 bases line up with TRBD1. Germline V gives CDR1 SGHTA, CDR2 FQGTGA. The CDR3 has 14 residues. V trimming: 4 bases; J trimming: 2 bases; junction bases outside the gene matches: 3. The CDR3 loop reads CASSSTGNTDTQYF. DNA for the CDR3: TGTGCCAGCAGCTCGACAGGGAACACAGATACGCAGTATTTT.

This clonotype was seen a few times. This chain joins TRBV29-1 and TRBJ2-2; TRBD1 matches 9 bases. Trimming at V came to 3 bases and at J to 4 bases, leaving 3 bases not matched to a gene. CDR1 and CDR2 from the germline V gene are SQVTM and ANQGSEA. This CDR3 is 14 amino acids long. The CDR3 protein is CSVEWDRATGELFF. The CDR3 DNA is TGCAGCGTTGAGTGGGACAGGGCCACCGGGGAGCTGTTTTTT.

This clonotype was seen ten or more times. The J gene is TRBJ2-5, the V gene TRBV7-2, with D possibly being TRBD2 (6 bases). Germline CDR1 and CDR2: SGHTA and FQGNSA. Trimming took off 3 bases at V and 2 bases at J, with 22 bases between the two ends. The CDR3 loop spans 18 amino acids. In nucleotides, the CDR3 is TGTGCCAGCAGCTTCAAAGGCGTGGAGGCTAGCGTACAAGAGACCCAGTACTTC. This sequence encodes CASSFKGVEASVQETQYF.

A few counts support this clonotype. The V gene is TRBV7-8, the J gene TRBJ1-1, with D hard to call. V shed 0 bases and J shed 6 bases, with 8 bases lying between them. The CDR3 consists of 13 residues. Germline CDR1 reads SGHVS; CDR2 reads FQNEAQ. CDR3 sequence (DNA): TGTGCCAGCAGCTTAGCCAAAGTGTCTGAAGCTTTCTTT. It specifies CASSLAKVSEAFF.

The chain uses TRBV12-3 or TRBV12-4 and TRBJ2-7, with D possibly matching TRBD2 (5 bases). The V end lost 4 bases, the J end lost 3 bases, and 13 bases lay between the germline ends. The CDR3 has 14 residues. The CDR3 DNA is TGTGCCAGCAGTTCGGGCCTAGCTCTCTACGAGCAGTACTTC. This codes for CASSSGLALYEQYF.

The V gene is TRBV7-9, the J gene TRBJ2-3; 13 bases map to TRBD2. This CDR3 is built from 15 residues. Trimming removed 5 bases from V and 5 bases from J; junction bases left unmatched: 4. Germline V CDR1 and CDR2: SEHNR, FQNEAQ (reference sequence). CDR3: CASSHRLAGGDTQYF. The CDR3 coding sequence is TGTGCCAGCAGCCACAGACTAGCGGGGGGAGATACGCAGTATTTT.

Only a few counts were recorded for this clonotype. The V call is TRBV29-1, the J call TRBJ1-5; D unclear. Germline V lookup: CDR1 SQVTM, CDR2 ANQGSEA. The CDR3 covers 15 residues. V was pared by 3 bases and J by 0 bases, with 12 bases between. The chain's CDR3 is CSVDLRLDSNQPQHF. The CDR3 bases are TGCAGCGTTGATTTACGGCTTGATAGCAATCAGCCCCAGCATTTT.

This clonotype was seen only a few times. The chain uses TRBV7-9 and TRBJ1-1; unclear D gene. V gave up 3 bases and J gave up 8 bases, with 13 bases separating them. The germline gives CDR1 SEHNR, CDR2 FQNEAQ (reference sequence). The CDR3 runs to 13 residues. The CDR3 DNA is TGTGCCAGCAGCTTCCCCCAGAACAAGGAAGCTTTCTTT. Its protein is CASSFPQNKEAFF. Variable domain in full (rest from reference TRBV7-9 and TRBJ1-1): DTGVSQNPRHKITKRGQNVTFRCDPISEHNRLYWYRQTLGQGPEFLTYFQNEAQLEKSRLLSDRFSAERPKGSFSTLEIQRTEQGDSAMYLCASSFPQNKEAFFGQGTRLTVV.

The gene calls are TRBV7-2 and TRBJ2-1; 11 bases map to TRBD2. The CDR3 contains 16 residues. Germline V CDR1 and CDR2: SGHTA, FQGNSA. V was pared by 2 bases and J by 6 bases, with 6 bases of the junction left unmatched. The CDR3: CASSLHGLAGGNEQFF. In DNA form, the CDR3 reads TGTGCCAGCAGCTTACACGGGCTAGCGGGAGGCAATGAGCAGTTCTTC.

The chain employs TRBV6-5 and TRBJ1-2; possible D gene TRBD1, 5 bases. The CDR3 totals 13 residues. Trimming removed 6 bases at V and 8 bases at J, with 16 bases between. From germline, CDR1 is MNHEY and CDR2 SVGAGI. The CDR3 reads CASSPYRRGGYTF. CDR3 nucleotides: TGTGCCAGCAGCCCATACAGGAGGGGCGGCTACACCTTC.